This T cell receptor beta chain was captured in a study of glioma-infiltrating T cells. Study-level information: WHO grade II oligodendrogliomas or astrocytomas, plus non-recurrent WHO grade IV glioblastomas, were sampled. Presurgical dexamethasone in glioma patients lasted six or fewer days. Broader study findings: Tissue and blood shared very few CDR3 sequences.

The germline CDR1 and CDR2 sequences are ENHRY and SYGVKD. Between the trimmed V and J ends, which lost 5 bases and 6 bases, there was a span of 16 bases. The length of the CDR3 is 14 residues. Amplification of TCR alpha and beta CDR3 regions from RNA used iRepertoire nested multiplex PCR. Tissue mRNA or PBMC total RNA, roughly 95-400 ng, went into one-step reverse transcription and amplification. TCRdb independently ran MiXCR on the multiplex PCR reads; one entry per CDR3 protein. The sample shows 300,000 to 400,000 distinct CDR3 sequences, 35% to 45% of them seen only once. This clonotype was recorded at least ten times. Its specificity is not known.

J is TRBJ1-1 and V is TRBV10-3, with D unclear. This receptor was obtained from a human donor with low-grade glioma or glioblastoma, undergoing nonglioma brain surgery, or in good health (not recorded which). Source material: glioma tissue, nonneoplastic brain tissue, or PBMCs (not recorded which). DNA of the CDR3: TGTGCCATCAGTACACTCCTCGGCGGTCCTGAAGCTTTCTTT. As protein: CAISTLLGGPEAFF.